This T cell receptor beta chain was identified during a study of blood T cell repertoires in COVID-19. Across the whole study: The United States, Italy and Spain provided the acute and convalescent COVID-19 samples.

The CDR3 has 15 amino acids. Per the germline V gene, CDR1 is SNHLY and CDR2 is FYNNEI. V gave up 1 base and J gave up 5 bases, with 14 bases separating them. Authors' processing steps: Amplifying reference gene primers gave estimates of nucleated cell counts. The protocol was immunoSEQ multiplex PCR, while the TCRdb copy is restricted to in-frame clones and leaves out a portion. The V and J calls and clone size were taken over from that table, and D and trimming were inferred from the DNA. In the table there are 45,000 to 65,000 clones, more than 90% of which are singletons. The chain has TRBV2 and TRBJ2-5; tentative D call: TRBD1 (6 bases). This receptor was taken from a woman aged 80 or over with acute or convalescent COVID-19. Sequencing was carried out using peripheral blood. CDR3 nucleotide sequence: TGTGCCAGCAGTGAAGAGGGACACCGCTACGAGACCCAGTACTTC. It yields the protein CASSEEGHRYETQYF.